This TCR beta chain was captured in a study of identifying expanded T cells in peripheral blood. Study results and caveats: Differentially abundant clones: about 1.2 between replicates, approximately 15 at approximately 13 days, 18 to 20 at four.

About this clone itself: The antigen remains unidentified.

Germline CDR1 is MNHEY and CDR2 is SMNVEV (reference sequence). The CDR3 loop spans 15 amino acids. J gave up 4 bases and V 2 bases, and 4 bases lay outside the gene matches. TCRdb keeps only in-frame clones here, not all; method: immunoSEQ multiplex PCR. The profile shows tens of thousands of clones, approximately 85% of them singletons. The J gene is TRBJ1-5, the V gene TRBV27; 8 bases map to TRBD1. This clonotype was obtained from a person aged 18-69 years in good health. The sample consisted of blood. This chain's CDR3 is CASSLQGQVNQPQHF. In DNA form, the CDR3 reads TGTGCCAGCAGTTTACAGGGACAGGTTAATCAGCCCCAGCATTTT.